This T cell receptor beta chain was found in a study of PD-1 blockade in classical Hodgkin lymphoma. The CDR3 is 14 residues long. Germline lookup yields CDR1 LNHDA and CDR2 SQIVND (reference sequence). J was trimmed by 1 base and V by 7 bases; bases with no gene match: 7. Remarks on this clone: The antigen remains undetermined.

Study findings and constraints: The causes of the repertoire differences, possibly disease activity or prior therapy, remain undefined.

Time point noted: cycle 4 day 1 (C4D1), after around six weeks of nivolumab. Every one of the patients relapsed after autologous stem cell transplantation (brentuximab vedotin exposure was variable). Repertoires were generated with immunoSEQ multiplex PCR, while TCRdb's copy carries only in-frame clones and drops some. Of tens of thousands of clones listed, just under 80% are singletons. The starting material was peripheral blood mononuclear cells (PBMCs), obtained before the fourth cycle of nivolumab. The gene calls are TRBV19 and TRBJ2-7, with 7 bases aligning to TRBD2. This clonotype was obtained from a human donor with classical Hodgkin lymphoma. CDR3 region: CASTEGRGSYEQYF. The DNA for the CDR3 is TGTGCCAGTACGGAAGGGAGGGGATCCTACGAGCAGTACTTC.